The 8 T cell receptor beta chains below were found in one sample sequenced in a study of cytomegalovirus exposure and HLA in healthy donors (dated by TCRdb to the late 2010s). The library was prepared using the immunoSEQ multiplex PCR assay. For the multiplex PCR, a mixture combining 60 forward primers for TCR Vbeta segments and 13 reverse primers for TCR Jbeta segments was used. What TCRdb holds here is the immuneACCESS table cut down to in-frame rearrangements. Part of the clones is not present; checked against another copy, under half of the missing clones reflect an unresolved V gene, and the others are unexplained. In all, the sample holds 150,000 to 200,000 clones, and around 90% of those were seen once. The ten largest account for around 1% of the sample. Sequencing was carried out using PBMCs. These receptors originate from a boy aged 2 to 10 in good health and CMV-seronegative.

The genes are TRBV4-1 and TRBJ1-1; 8 positions match TRBD1. The CDR3 runs 18 residues. Germline lookup yields CDR1 MGHRA and CDR2 YSYEKL. Germline trimming cut 0 bases from V and 0 bases from J; bases unmatched to any gene: 9. CDR3 in amino acids: CASSQENRGDYLNTEAFF. The CDR3 DNA follows: TGCGCCAGCAGCCAAGAGAACAGGGGGGATTATTTGAACACTGAAGCTTTCTTT.

This clone has only a few counts. The chain carries TRBV5-6 and TRBJ1-1; D call uncertain. The CDR3 contains 15 residues. Germline CDR1 reads SGHDT; CDR2 reads YYEEEE. Deletions cut 2 bases from V and 6 bases from J, with 17 bases between. This chain's CDR3 is CASSFPVTPFSEAFF. CDR3 nucleotide sequence: TGTGCCAGCAGCTTTCCGGTGACTCCTTTTTCTGAAGCTTTCTTT.

As DNA, the CDR3 is TGTGCCAGCAGTGGGAAATTCGACTGGTCTCAAGAGACCCAGTACTTC. It yields the protein CASSGKFDWSQETQYF. The chain recombines TRBV25-1 with TRBJ2-5; D is unresolved. V was cut by 4 bases and J by 2 bases, with 17 bases left in between. The CDR3 is made up of 16 amino acids. Germline V gene sequence: CDR1 MGHDK, CDR2 SYGVNS. Full variable domain (outside the CDR3, taken from reference TRBV25-1 and TRBJ2-5): EADIYQTPRYLVIGTGKKITLECSQTMGHDKMYWYQQDPGMELHLIHYSYGVNSTEKGDLSSESTVSRIRTEHFPLTLESARPSHTSQYLCASSGKFDWSQETQYFGPGTRLLVL.

V usage is TRBV2 and J usage is TRBJ2-3; 7 bases fit TRBD2. The CDR3 has 14 residues. V was pared by 3 bases and J by 4 bases, with 4 bases of the junction left unmatched. Germline V gene data show CDR1 as SNHLY and CDR2 as FYNNEI. CDR3 in DNA: TGTGCCAGCAGTGACGCGGGAGTTGCAGATACGCAGTATTTT. This codes for CASSDAGVADTQYF.

The rearrangement joins TRBV6-5 to TRBJ1-2, with 7 nucleotides matching TRBD1. The germline V gene encodes CDR1 MNHEY and CDR2 SVGAGI. CDR3 length: 15 residues. After removal of 5 bases from V and 7 bases from J, the junction contained 13 bases not matched to a gene. The CDR3 DNA is TGTGCCAGCAGTCGGCACGGACAGGAGAGCGGTGGCTACACCTTC. Translating gives CASSRHGQESGGYTF.

The chain combines TRBV7-6 with TRBJ2-7, with D possibly being TRBD1 (6 bases). Per germline, CDR1 SGHVS and CDR2 FNYEAQ. The CDR3 covers 15 residues. Trimming cost V 5 bases and J 0 bases, with 14 bases left between them. CDR3 residues: CASSTYLGGSYEQYF. In DNA form, the CDR3 reads TGTGCCAGCAGCACCTACCTAGGGGGCTCCTACGAGCAGTACTTC.

The chain combines TRBV29-1 with TRBJ1-1; unclear D gene. V gave up 7 bases and J gave up 6 bases, with 21 bases separating them. In germline, CDR1 is SQVTM, CDR2 ANQGSEA. The CDR3 contains 14 residues. The DNA of the CDR3 is TGCAGCGGGGCGCGGGTCTCATCAAACCCTGAAGCTTTCTTT. Protein product: CSGARVSSNPEAFF.

CDR3: CASSRTPQDTQYF. CDR3 DNA sequence: TGTGCCAGCAGCCGGACTCCCCAAGATACGCAGTATTTT. The chain carries TRBV7-2 and TRBJ2-3, with D perhaps matching TRBD2 (5 bases). Germline CDR1 and CDR2: SGHTA and FQGNSA. V lost 5 bases and J 5 bases, leaving 11 bases between the germline ends. The CDR3 runs 13 residues.